These 21 T cell receptor beta chains came from one sample sequenced in a study of T cells in Graves' hyperthyroidism and ophthalmopathy. TCR beta CDR3 sequences were amplified from RNA transcripts. The primer set for the first-round RT-PCR of the TCR CDR3 was HTBI. TCRdb re-derived calls from the multiplex PCR reads in MiXCR, one entry per CDR3 protein. The repertoire holds a few hundred thousand distinct CDR3 sequences, around 45% seen once, with around 8% in the top ten. The sequenced sample was peripheral blood or thyroid tissue (not recorded which). These receptor sequences come from a woman aged 18 to 35 with Graves' hyperthyroidism.

This clonotype was seen ten or more times. V and J are TRBV20-1 and TRBJ1-1; tentative D call: TRBD1 (5 bases). Germline V lookup: CDR1 DFQATT, CDR2 SNEGSKA (reference sequence). Trimming pared 3 bases from V and 0 bases from J, leaving 8 bases between. The length of the CDR3 is 13 residues. CDR3 DNA sequence: TGCAGTGCTAGTGGACACCTGAACACTGAAGCTTTCTTT. Its translation is CSASGHLNTEAFF.

The chain joins TRBV7-8 to TRBJ1-3, with TRBD1 identical over 10 bases. The CDR3 has 16 amino acids. The J segment lost 8 bases and the V segment lost 5 bases, leaving 12 bases of the junction unmatched. Germline CDR1 SGHVS, CDR2 FQNEAQ. CDR3 in amino acids: CASSVRDRGYGYTIYF. In DNA form, the CDR3 reads TGTGCCAGCAGCGTACGGGACAGGGGCTATGGCTACACCATATATTTT.

About this clonotype itself: The germline gene is not matched at one end of the junction; a read error may be the cause. V usage is TRBV15 and J usage is TRBJ1-2; D remains ambiguous. The V gene's germline CDR1 is LNHNV and CDR2 YYDKDF (reference sequence). The CDR3 consists of 15 residues. This CDR3 reads CAASSLRVGSYGYTF. Written as DNA, the CDR3 is TGTGCCGCCAGCAGTTTGAGGGTTGGTTCCTATGGCTACACCTTC.

This clonotype was counted many times. The chain combines TRBV25-1 with TRBJ1-1; D gene ambiguous. Trimming removed 3 bases at V and 0 bases at J, with 17 bases between. CDR1 is MGHDK, CDR2 SYGVNS, per germline. The CDR3 length is 17 residues. The CDR3 protein is CASSESSTRSMNTEAFF. CDR3 DNA sequence: TGTGCCAGCAGTGAGTCTTCCACCCGGTCCATGAACACTGAAGCTTTCTTT.

With regard to this clonotype: The junction differs from germline at one of its ends, possibly a read error. The CDR3 nucleotides are TGCAGTGCTAGACTGGCAGGGCTGAACACCGGGGAGCTGTACTTC. It encodes CSARLAGLNTGELYF. The rearrangement joins TRBV20-1 to TRBJ2-7; D may match TRBD1 or TRBD2 (5 bases each). The germline CDR1 and CDR2 sequences are DFQATT and SNEGSKA (reference sequence). The CDR3 spans 15 residues.

The chain joins TRBV9 to TRBJ2-2; D gene ambiguous. V lost 0 bases and J lost 0, with 18 bases in between. CDR3 length: 19 amino acids. Germline lookup yields CDR1 SGDLS and CDR2 YYNGEE. The CDR3 reads CASSVVSEPFFANTGELFF. In DNA form, the CDR3 reads TGTGCCAGCAGCGTAGTAAGCGAACCCTTTTTCGCGAACACCGGGGAGCTGTTTTTT. Looking up the rest from reference TRBV9 and TRBJ2-2 gives the full variable domain: DSGVTQTPKHLITATGQRVTLRCSPRSGDLSVYWYQQSLDQGLQFLIQYYNGEERAKGNILERFSAQQFPDLHSELNLSSLELGDSALYFCASSVVSEPFFANTGELFFGEGSRLTVL.

V usage is TRBV2 and J usage is TRBJ2-2, with D perhaps matching TRBD2 (6 bases). Germline V gene lookup returns CDR1 SNHLY and CDR2 FYNNEI. V lost 2 bases, J lost 5 bases, and 12 bases lay in between. The CDR3 consists of 15 residues. The chain's CDR3 is CASSEPGSGTGELFF. The DNA of the CDR3 is TGTGCCAGCAGTGAACCCGGGAGTGGGACCGGGGAGCTGTTTTTT. The full variable domain, in which reference TRBV2 and TRBJ2-2 provide the parts outside the CDR3, is EPEVTQTPSHQVTQMGQEVILRCVPISNHLYFYWYRQILGQKVEFLVSFYNNEISEKSEIFDDQFSVERPDGSNFTLKIRSTKLEDSAMYFCASSEPGSGTGELFFGEGSRLTVL.

This clonotype was counted many times. The chain carries TRBV20-1 and TRBJ2-7; weak D call: TRBD2 (5 bases). Trimming removed 3 bases from V and 1 base from J, with 16 bases in between. This CDR3 has 15 residues. CDR1 is DFQATT and CDR2 is SNEGSKA in the germline V gene (reference sequence). This chain's CDR3 is CSARDWWGSSYEQYF. The CDR3 DNA reads TGCAGTGCTAGGGACTGGTGGGGTAGTTCCTACGAGCAGTACTTC.

This clonotype occurred many times. The CDR3 nucleotides are TGTGCCAGCAGCGCCCGGGACCTGACCTATGGCTACACCTTC. Translation gives CASSARDLTYGYTF. The rearrangement joins TRBV11-2 to TRBJ1-2; perhaps TRBD1 as D (5 bases). The V end lost 5 bases, the J end lost 4 bases, and 14 bases lay between the germline ends. There are 14 residues in the CDR3. The germline V gene has CDR1 SGHAT and CDR2 FQNNGV. The full variable domain, completed using reference TRBV11-2 and TRBJ1-2, is EAGVAQSPRYKIIEKRQSVAFWCNPISGHATLYWYQQILGQGPKLLIQFQNNGVVDDSQLPKDRFSAERLKGVDSTLKIQPAKLEDSAVYLCASSARDLTYGYTFGSGTRLTVV.

In its sample, this clonotype was seen many times. The chain combines TRBV7-9 with TRBJ1-2, with D perhaps TRBD1 (5 bases). The CDR3 covers 15 residues. V gave up 2 bases and J gave up 4 bases, with 14 bases separating them. Germline V gives CDR1 SEHNR, CDR2 FQNEAQ (reference sequence). CDR3 sequence reads: CASSLNGQGVYGYTF. DNA of the CDR3: TGTGCCAGCAGCTTAAATGGCCAGGGAGTCTATGGCTACACCTTC.

For this clonotype: At one of its ends the junction is not consistent with the germline gene, which may arise from a read error. This sequence joins TRBV5-5 and TRBJ1-2; D is undetermined. The V gene's germline CDR1 is SGHKS and CDR2 YYEKEE (reference sequence). The CDR3 runs to 11 residues. The CDR3 nucleotides are TGTGCCTGCAGCTTGAAGTCCGGCTACTCCTTC. Translation gives CACSLKSGYSF.

This clonotype came up many times. The chain employs TRBV7-2 and TRBJ2-2, with a possible D match to TRBD2 (5 bases). The V gene's germline CDR1 is SGHTA and CDR2 FQGNSA. V was pared by 0 bases and J by 5 bases, with 7 bases between. This CDR3 has 14 residues. CDR3 sequence (DNA): TGTGCCAGCAGCTTAGCGCGCGGGACCGGGGAGCTGTTTTTT. Protein product: CASSLARGTGELFF.

Comments on this clonotype: A read error may explain this, as a much larger clone is one base away. The CDR3 does not end in the conserved phenylalanine or tryptophan, so this is likely a read error. The genes are TRBV5-6 and TRBJ2-5; D gene uncertain. Germline CDR1 is SGHDT and CDR2 is YYEEEE. The ends were cut back, 5 bases at V and 2 bases at J, with 13 bases in the middle. The CDR3 spans 14 residues. The CDR3 loop is CASSDGWTQETQYL. CDR3 DNA sequence: TGTGCCAGCAGTGACGGTTGGACGCAAGAGACCCAGTACCTC.

As regards this clonotype: A read error may explain this, as a much larger clone is one base away. The chain couples TRBV9 to TRBJ2-7; D unclear. CDR3 length: 12 residues. CDR1 and CDR2 (germline): SGDLS, YYNGEE. Trimming left V 7 bases short and J 6 bases short, with 14 bases between. This CDR3 is CASGQVFSEQYF. CDR3 bases: TGTGCCAGCGGTCAGGTGTTTTCCGAGCAGTACTTC.

This chain links TRBV7-2 with TRBJ1-1; 12 positions match TRBD1. This CDR3 spans 16 amino acids. Losses at the gene ends were 3 bases for V and 6 bases for J; bases not matched to a gene: 8. Per the germline V gene, CDR1 is SGHTA and CDR2 is FQGNSA. For the CDR3, the DNA is TGTGCCAGCAGCTTCGGGGACAGGGGGCGCGACCCTGAAGCTTTCTTT. This codes for CASSFGDRGRDPEAFF. The variable domain in full, completed from reference TRBV7-2 and TRBJ1-1, reads GAGVSQSPSNKVTEKGKDVELRCDPISGHTALYWYRQSLGQGLEFLIYFQGNSAPDKSGLPSDRFSAERTGGSVSTLTIQRTQQEDSAVYLCASSFGDRGRDPEAFFGQGTRLTVV.

The rearrangement links TRBV4-2 to TRBJ1-6; a weak D match, TRBD1 (5 bases). The CDR3 spans 15 residues. The V end was cut by 5 bases, the J end by 15 bases, with 23 bases between. The germline V gene encodes CDR1 LGHNA and CDR2 YNFKEQ. The DNA of the CDR3 is TGTGCCAGCAGCGCGGGAGGGGCAGGTTATACCAGCCTCCACTTT. It yields the protein CASSAGGAGYTSLHF.

The J gene is TRBJ2-7, the V gene TRBV7-3; 9 bases are shared with TRBD1. The germline gives CDR1 SGHTA, CDR2 FQGTGA. V shed 6 bases, J shed 5 bases, and the junction held 8 bases outside the gene matches. There are 14 residues in the CDR3. CDR3: CASSYPQGAHEQYF. In nucleotides, the CDR3 is TGTGCCAGCAGTTATCCACAGGGGGCGCACGAGCAGTACTTC.

The chain recombines TRBV29-1 with TRBJ1-1; D may be TRBD1 (5 bases). V was cut by 8 bases and J by 8 bases, with 18 bases left in between. The CDR3 extends over 12 amino acids. CDR1 is SQVTM, CDR2 ANQGSEA, per germline. The CDR3 region is CSSPGTSTEAFF. The CDR3 DNA reads TGCAGCAGTCCCGGGACGTCCACGGAAGCTTTCTTT.

This clonotype occurred a few times. The V call is TRBV4-1, the J call TRBJ1-3; 10 bases map to TRBD1. The germline V gene encodes CDR1 MGHRA and CDR2 YSYEKL. The CDR3 runs to 18 residues. V lost 4 bases to trimming and J lost 2 bases; unmatched junction nucleotides: 11. The chain's CDR3 is CASSPTGQGENTGNTIYF. CDR3 coding DNA: TGCGCCAGCAGCCCCACCGGACAGGGGGAAAACACTGGAAACACCATATATTTT.

To note about this clonotype: The junction does not match germline at one end; this may be a read error. CDR3 region: CASRPTGGVDEQYF. In nucleotides, the CDR3 is TGCGCCAGCAGGCCAACAGGGGGCGTGGACGAGCAGTACTTC. The genes are TRBV2 and TRBJ2-7; 9 nucleotides agree with TRBD1. Germline CDR1 SNHLY, CDR2 FYNNEI. The CDR3 has 14 amino acids.

This clonotype was counted between two and nine times. This rearrangement joins TRBV12-5 to TRBJ2-7; 7 bases line up with TRBD1. The J segment lost 5 bases and the V segment lost 6 bases, leaving 10 bases of the junction unmatched. Germline V gene lookup returns CDR1 LGHNT and CDR2 FRNRAP. The CDR3 consists of 14 residues. CDR3 sequence (DNA): TGTGCTAGTGGCCAGACAGGGAGAAGGGACGAGCAGTACTTC. This encodes CASGQTGRRDEQYF. The variable domain in full, completed from reference TRBV12-5 and TRBJ2-7, reads DARVTQTPRHKVTEMGQEVTMRCQPILGHNTVFWYRQTMMQGLELLAYFRNRAPLDDSGMPKDRFSAEMPDATLATLKIQPSEPRDSAVYFCASGQTGRRDEQYFGPGTRLTVT.